Given below is one T cell receptor beta chain in context. One end of the junction varies from germline; a read error may be responsible. Without any cell sorting, roughly 20-32 mg of bulk tissue yielded co-extracted RNA and DNA. Making TCR beta cDNA involved approximately 0.5 ug total RNA and a constant-region primer. ARM-PCR, slightly modified, supplied the TCR beta libraries through three nested multiplex PCR rounds. TCRdb re-analysed the multiplex PCR reads in MiXCR, keeping a single row per CDR3 protein. The data contain around 120,000 distinct CDR3 sequences, around 70% of them singletons. The record originates from a study of tumor-infiltrating lymphocytes in primary liver carcinoma. At the level of the study: Tumors measured about 4 to 10 cm and were stage T1-T3 N0M0.

This clonotype was sampled from a woman aged 55-69 years with primary liver carcinoma and hepatitis B virus infection. Specimen: tumor-adjacent normal liver tissue.

The DNA for the CDR3 is TGCAGCGTTGGCGTGAGACAGTCTACAGATACCCAGTATTTT. Protein: CSVGVRQSTDTQYF. This chain joins TRBV29-1 and TRBJ2-3; perhaps TRBD1 as D (5 bases). The CDR3 spans 14 residues. Per the germline V gene, CDR1 is SQVTM and CDR2 is ANQGSEA.